The 25 T cell receptor beta chains listed next were all sequenced from one sample in a study of Ad26.COV2.S vaccination and SARS-CoV-2 variants. This table comes from immunoSEQ multiplex PCR, and its TCRdb copy is limited to in-frame clones, with some not included. Of around 250,000 clones in the sample, around 87% were seen once. The treatment is: approximately 18 received Ad26.COV2.S at low or high dose, single or two shots; about 5 received placebo; per-sample allocation not given. Sampling was performed 63 days after the first vaccine or placebo injection. The sample here was peripheral blood, taken in a trial of Ad26.COV2.S vaccine versus placebo. The receptors originated from a person between 18 and 65 years old who received the Ad26.COV2.S COVID-19 vaccine or a placebo.

The chain links TRBV7-2 to TRBJ1-3; a possible D gene is TRBD1 (5 bases). Germline V gene sequence: CDR1 SGHTA, CDR2 FQGNSA. The germline V and J ends were trimmed by 6 bases and 1 base, with 7 bases remaining between them. There are 13 residues in the CDR3. This CDR3 reads CASSAGSGNTIYF. The CDR3 DNA reads as TGTGCCAGCAGTGCAGGGTCTGGAAACACCATATATTTT.

The chain combines TRBV3-1 (or the pseudogene TRBV3-2) with TRBJ2-5; TRBD2 is a possible D gene (6 bases). The CDR3 runs to 13 residues. Trimming pared 4 bases from V and 4 bases from J, leaving 10 bases between. Germline V gene data show CDR1 as LGHDT and CDR2 as YNNKEL (reference sequence). CDR3 in DNA: TGTGCCAGCAGCCGGCGGGGCTCAGAGACCCAGTACTTC. Translation gives CASSRRGSETQYF.

CDR3: CASSPRDYNDYEQYF. For the CDR3, the DNA is TGTGCCAGTAGCCCCCGGGACTATAACGACTACGAGCAGTACTTC. The chain carries TRBV19 and TRBJ2-7; TRBD2 agrees at 7 bases. V shed 6 bases and J 3 bases; nucleotides not matched to a gene: 11. The germline V gene encodes CDR1 LNHDA and CDR2 SQIVND (reference sequence). This CDR3 spans 15 amino acids. The entire variable domain, with the rest obtained from reference TRBV19 and TRBJ2-7, is as follows: DGGITQSPKYLFRKEGQNVTLSCEQNLNHDAMYWYRQDPGQGLRLIYYSQIVNDFQKGDIAEGYSVSREKKESFPLTVTSAQKNPTAFYLCASSPRDYNDYEQYFGPGTRLTVT.

V is TRBV10-3 and J is TRBJ1-2; D gene uncertain. The CDR3 runs 11 residues. Per germline, CDR1 ENHRY and CDR2 SYGVKD. The V end was cut by 8 bases, the J end by 4 bases, with 8 bases between. The CDR3 coding sequence is TGTGCCATCTCCAGTATCTATGGCTACACCTTC. It specifies CAISSIYGYTF.

The V and J genes are TRBV14 and TRBJ1-1, with D possibly TRBD1 on 5 matching bases. Per germline, CDR1 SGHDN and CDR2 FVKESK. The V gene lost 5 bases and the J gene lost 7 bases, with 26 bases spanning the gap. The CDR3 covers 17 residues. The CDR3 coding sequence is TGTGCCAGCAGCTTTATTGACTTAGGGGTCACACGGGTTGAAGCTTTCTTT. Encoded protein: CASSFIDLGVTRVEAFF.

The rearrangement links TRBV3-1 (or the pseudogene TRBV3-2) to TRBJ1-5; D is unresolved. The CDR3 contains 15 residues. Germline CDR1 and CDR2: LGHDT and YNNKEL (reference sequence). The germline V and J ends were trimmed by 1 base and 0 bases, with 7 bases remaining between them. The CDR3, as DNA: TGTGCCAGCAGCCAAGGTCTAGTTAGCAATCAGCCCCAGCATTTT. It encodes CASSQGLVSNQPQHF.

CDR3 bases: TGCGCCAGCAGCCATTTTTTAGCGGGCCCCCCTTATACGCAGTATTTT. Its translation is CASSHFLAGPPYTQYF. The chain employs TRBV4-1 and TRBJ2-3; 7 bases map to TRBD2. The CDR3 totals 16 residues. CDR1 is MGHRA, CDR2 YSYEKL, per germline. J lost 7 bases, V lost 3 bases, and 13 bases had no gene match.

This rearrangement joins TRBV7-9 to TRBJ1-1; 11 bases fit TRBD1. Germline CDR1 is SEHNR and CDR2 is FQNEAQ (reference sequence). This CDR3 is 18 amino acids long. The V segment lost 5 bases and the J segment 2 bases; nucleotides outside the gene matches: 13. The CDR3 coding sequence is TGTGCCAGCAGCCCCCGTCCGGGACAGGGGGGATCTAACACTGAAGCTTTCTTT. Protein product: CASSPRPGQGGSNTEAFF.

The chain combines TRBV19 with TRBJ1-5; D gene unclear. V shed 8 bases and J shed 4 bases, with 6 bases lying between them. CDR1 and CDR2 from the germline V gene are LNHDA and SQIVND (reference sequence). This CDR3 is built from 11 residues. CDR3 loop: CASGFNQPQHF. In nucleotides, the CDR3 is TGTGCCAGTGGATTTAATCAGCCCCAGCATTTT.

The count of this clone is one. J is TRBJ2-2 and V is TRBV3-1 (or the pseudogene TRBV3-2); D not certain. CDR1 is LGHDT and CDR2 is YNNKEL in the germline V gene (reference sequence). The CDR3 has 14 residues. The V gene lost 5 bases and the J gene lost 5 bases, with 12 bases spanning the gap. CDR3 nucleotides: TGTGCCAGCAGCTACACACTGGAGACCGGGGAGCTGTTTTTT. This translates into CASSYTLETGELFF.

The chain links TRBV19 to TRBJ1-4; TRBD1 aligns across 9 bases. Germline V gene sequence: CDR1 LNHDA, CDR2 SQIVND (reference sequence). The CDR3 is 16 residues long. J lost 7 bases, V lost 6 bases, and 12 bases had no gene match. CDR3 sequence (DNA): TGTGCCAGTAGACCTCCCAGACAGGGGGTAGGTGAAAAACTGTTTTTT. This gives the protein CASRPPRQGVGEKLFF.

V is TRBV4-1 and J is TRBJ2-1, with 9 bases identical to TRBD2. V trimming: 4 bases; J trimming: 9 bases; junction bases outside the gene matches: 13. The CDR3 length is 16 residues. Germline V gene sequence: CDR1 MGHRA, CDR2 YSYEKL. The DNA for the CDR3 is TGCGCCAGCAGCCGCCAGGGCGGGGGGGCCATGGTTGAGCAGTTCTTC. It encodes CASSRQGGGAMVEQFF.

CDR3 in amino acids: CASSDRANYGYTF. As DNA, the CDR3 is TGTGCCAGCAGTGACAGGGCTAACTATGGCTACACCTTC. The chain uses TRBV2 and TRBJ1-2; D might be TRBD1 (5 bases). Germline CDR1 is SNHLY and CDR2 is FYNNEI. This CDR3 is 13 amino acids long. Trimming took 3 bases from V and 0 from J, leaving 5 bases between them.

This rearrangement joins TRBV18 to TRBJ2-3; possibly TRBD1 for D (6 bases). CDR1 is KGHSH, CDR2 LQKENI, per germline. V lost 2 bases and J 5 bases, leaving 11 bases between the germline ends. The CDR3 has 14 amino acids. The CDR3 loop is CASSPVGTKDTQYF. The CDR3 DNA is TGTGCCAGCTCACCAGTCGGGACAAAAGATACGCAGTATTTT.

The chain links TRBV12-3 or TRBV12-4 to TRBJ1-6; D is unresolved. The CDR3 loop spans 13 amino acids. Deletions cut 7 bases from V and 11 bases from J, with 15 bases between. CDR3 region: CASTIMAEAPLHF. The CDR3 region has the DNA TGTGCCAGCACTATCATGGCAGAAGCACCCCTCCACTTT.

This chain connects TRBV18 to TRBJ1-5; 8 bases agree with TRBD1. The length of the CDR3 is 15 residues. Germline assignment: CDR1 KGHSH and CDR2 LQKENI. The V segment lost 3 bases and the J segment 3 bases; nucleotides outside the gene matches: 4. The CDR3: CASSPQGAPNQPQHF. The CDR3 DNA reads TGTGCCAGCTCACCCCAGGGGGCCCCCAATCAGCCCCAGCATTTT.

The chain has TRBV10-3 and TRBJ2-7, with TRBD1 matching 7 bases. This CDR3 is 13 amino acids long. V gave up 5 bases and J gave up 6 bases; unmatched junction bases: 7. Germline V lookup: CDR1 ENHRY, CDR2 SYGVKD. CDR3 nucleotide sequence: TGTGCCATCAGTAGGACAGGCCCGACCGAGCAGTACTTC. Translated, it gives CAISRTGPTEQYF.

The V call is TRBV3-1 (or the pseudogene TRBV3-2), the J call TRBJ1-1, with unresolved D. The V end lost 0 bases, the J end lost 8 bases, and 7 bases lay between the germline ends. CDR3 length: 12 amino acids. CDR1 is LGHDT and CDR2 is YNNKEL in the germline V gene (reference sequence). The CDR3 region is CASSQDYGEAFF. Here the CDR3 DNA reads TGTGCCAGCAGCCAAGACTACGGGGAAGCTTTCTTT.

The chain is built from TRBV3-1 (or the pseudogene TRBV3-2) and TRBJ1-4; 7 bases agree with TRBD1. V shed 2 bases, J shed 8 bases, and the junction held 8 bases outside the gene matches. CDR1 is LGHDT, CDR2 YNNKEL, per germline (reference sequence). The CDR3 is 15 residues long. CDR3 nucleotide sequence: TGTGCCAGCAGCCAAATAGTCACAGGGGCCGAAAAACTGTTTTTT. Translated: CASSQIVTGAEKLFF.

The chain carries TRBV12-3 or TRBV12-4 and TRBJ2-7, with D unclear. The CDR3 length is 11 residues. V was trimmed by 1 base and J by 12 bases, leaving 10 bases between them. The CDR3 reads CASSLGGRVYF. CDR3 nucleotide sequence: TGTGCCAGCAGTTTAGGGGGTCGGGTGTACTTC.

This chain links TRBV5-1 with TRBJ1-1; D is ambiguous. This CDR3 comprises 14 residues. V was pared by 0 bases and J by 2 bases, with 8 bases between. The germline V gene encodes CDR1 SGHRS and CDR2 YFSETQ. CDR3 nucleotide sequence: TGCGCCAGCAGCTTGGGTAGCCTAAACACTGAAGCTTTCTTT. Encoded protein: CASSLGSLNTEAFF.

The chain employs TRBV2 and TRBJ1-4; TRBD1 is a possible D gene (6 bases). The CDR3 has 14 amino acids. The V end was cut by 7 bases, the J end by 6 bases, with 15 bases between. Germline V gene sequence: CDR1 SNHLY, CDR2 FYNNEI. In DNA form, the CDR3 reads TGTGCCAGCAATCGGGACAAATGGGATGAAAAACTGTTTTTT. Translated, it gives CASNRDKWDEKLFF.

The J gene is TRBJ1-1, the V gene TRBV3-1 (or the pseudogene TRBV3-2); no clear D gene. The germline V gene encodes CDR1 LGHDT and CDR2 YNNKEL (reference sequence). This CDR3 has 12 amino acids. The CDR3 nucleotides read TGTCCTAGGGCAGACGGGGACACTGAAGCTTTCTTT. Its translation is CPRADGDTEAFF.

The chain recombines TRBV3-1 (or the pseudogene TRBV3-2) with TRBJ1-2; the match to TRBD1 covers 9 bases. CDR1 and CDR2 from the germline V gene are LGHDT and YNNKEL (reference sequence). After removal of 0 bases from V and 6 bases from J, the junction contained 2 bases not matched to a gene. The CDR3 has 14 amino acids. This CDR3 reads CASSQEQGANGYTF. The CDR3 DNA reads as TGTGCCAGCAGCCAAGAACAGGGGGCTAATGGCTACACCTTC.

This clone was observed a handful of times. The chain joins TRBV18 to TRBJ1-2; 7 nucleotides match TRBD1. V was clipped by 4 bases and J by 7 bases; unmatched bases: 12. The CDR3 runs to 15 residues. The germline V gene encodes CDR1 KGHSH and CDR2 LQKENI. For the CDR3, the DNA is TGTGCCAGCTCACACGGACAGGCCGGGTTATCTGGCTACACCTTC. Protein product: CASSHGQAGLSGYTF.